Reported below is one T cell receptor beta chain. Its antigen is as yet unknown. Trimming removed 4 bases at V and 3 bases at J, with 10 bases between. The CDR3 extends over 13 amino acids. Germline V gene data show CDR1 as MDHEN and CDR2 as SYDVKM. This sample stems from a study of T cell responses to AZD1222 COVID-19 vaccine. Clones were sequenced by immunoSEQ multiplex PCR, and TCRdb holds only the in-frame ones, with some missing. Of 85,000 to 130,000 clones in the sample, 93% were seen once. Points from the study as a whole: Baseline seropositives among AZD1222 recipients totaled only five to seven. It should be noted that donors were predominantly white British and more often female, and clonal diversity was possibly underestimated. Repertoires were obtained solely post-peak T cell response.

The V call is TRBV28, the J call TRBJ2-7; no firm D call. The clonotype was recovered from an adult in good health. Specimen: peripheral blood, collected on day 0 of AZD1222 vaccination. CDR3 sequence reads: CASSSIPGYEQYF. CDR3 DNA: TGTGCCAGCAGTTCTATACCAGGCTACGAGCAGTACTTC.